This TCR beta chain was obtained from a study of T cell responses to AZD1222 COVID-19 vaccine. CDR1 is LNHDA, CDR2 SQIVND, per germline (reference sequence). V gave up 2 bases and J gave up 6 bases, with 11 bases separating them. The CDR3 runs 14 residues. Here immunoSEQ multiplex PCR was the method, and the copy in TCRdb shows in-frame clones only, minus some. The sample has roughly 180,000 clones, about 90% seen once. The TCR originated in an adult who received the AZD1222 COVID-19 vaccine. The sample was peripheral blood, taken 28 days after the second AZD1222 dose. The V and J genes are TRBV19 and TRBJ2-1; the D gene could be TRBD1 or TRBD2 (5 bases each). The CDR3 DNA follows: TGTGCCAGTAGTATATTGGGACCAGGCAATGAGCAGTTCTTC. This sequence encodes CASSILGPGNEQFF. Combining the CDR3 with reference TRBV19 and TRBJ2-1 gives the whole variable domain DGGITQSPKYLFRKEGQNVTLSCEQNLNHDAMYWYRQDPGQGLRLIYYSQIVNDFQKGDIAEGYSVSREKKESFPLTVTSAQKNPTAFYLCASSILGPGNEQFFGPGTRLTVL.